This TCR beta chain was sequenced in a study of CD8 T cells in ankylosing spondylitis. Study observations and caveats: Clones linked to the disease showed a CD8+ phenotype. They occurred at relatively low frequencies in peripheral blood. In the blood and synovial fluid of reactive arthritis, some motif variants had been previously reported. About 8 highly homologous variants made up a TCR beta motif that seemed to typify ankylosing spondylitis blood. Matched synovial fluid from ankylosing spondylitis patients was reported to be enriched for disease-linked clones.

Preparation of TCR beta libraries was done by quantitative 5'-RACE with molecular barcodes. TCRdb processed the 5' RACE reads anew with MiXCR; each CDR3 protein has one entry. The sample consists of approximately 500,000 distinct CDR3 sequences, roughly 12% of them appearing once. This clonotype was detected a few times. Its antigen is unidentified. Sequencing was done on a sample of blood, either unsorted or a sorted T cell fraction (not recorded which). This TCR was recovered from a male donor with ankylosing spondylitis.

The chain's CDR3 is CASRTAGTSIYEQYF. In DNA, the CDR3 is TGTGCCAGCAGAACCGCCGGGACTAGCATATACGAGCAGTACTTC. This chain joins TRBV12-3 or TRBV12-4 and TRBJ2-7; TRBD2 agrees at 9 bases. Unmatched junction bases numbered 10, after V lost 6 bases and J lost 4 bases. The CDR3 sequence is 15 residues long.